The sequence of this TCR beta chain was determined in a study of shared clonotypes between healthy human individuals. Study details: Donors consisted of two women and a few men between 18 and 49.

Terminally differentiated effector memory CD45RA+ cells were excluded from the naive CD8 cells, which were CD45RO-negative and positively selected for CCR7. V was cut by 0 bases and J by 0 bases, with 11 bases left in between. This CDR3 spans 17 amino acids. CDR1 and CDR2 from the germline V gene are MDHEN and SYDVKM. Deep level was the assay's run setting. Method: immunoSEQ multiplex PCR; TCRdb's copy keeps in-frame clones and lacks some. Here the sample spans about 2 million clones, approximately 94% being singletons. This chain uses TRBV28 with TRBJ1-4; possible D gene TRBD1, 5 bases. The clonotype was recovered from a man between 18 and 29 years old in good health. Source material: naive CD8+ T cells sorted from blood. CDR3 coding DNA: TGTGCCAGCAGTTTATGGGGGGAGGACTCAACTAATGAAAAACTGTTTTTT. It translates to CASSLWGEDSTNEKLFF.